The clone carrying this TCR beta chain has ten or more counts. This record comes from a study of T cells in Graves' hyperthyroidism and ophthalmopathy. The CDR3 regions of TCR beta were amplified from RNA transcripts. With the HTBI primer set, the TCR CDR3 went through a first round of RT-PCR. TCRdb used MiXCR to reprocess the multiplex PCR reads, holding one entry per CDR3 protein. In the table there are 500,000 to 600,000 distinct CDR3 sequences, approximately 44% of which are singletons. Thyroid ultrasound and orbital computed tomography, with clinical symptoms and serum thyroxine and TRAb, informed diagnoses. This CDR3 contains 13 residues. Germline V lookup: CDR1 SGHTA, CDR2 FQGTGA. The junction had 4 bases not matched to a gene; V was cut back by 5 bases and J by 5 bases.

V gene TRBV7-3 combines with J gene TRBJ1-1; the match to TRBD1 covers 8 bases. The source is an adult woman with Graves' disease, either hyperthyroidism or ophthalmopathy (not recorded which). The sequenced material came from peripheral blood or thyroid tissue (not recorded which). CDR3 sequence (DNA): TGTGCCAGCAGCCGACAGGGGAGAACTGAAGCTTTCTTT. This encodes CASSRQGRTEAFF.